The source of this T cell receptor (beta chain) is a study of blood T cell repertoires in COVID-19. Across the study: COVID-19 samples from acute and convalescent phases originated in the United States, Italy and Spain. T cells, B-cell-depleted T cells, or PBMCs provided the cDNA or gDNA that served as material.

Authors' analysis steps: The assay estimated nucleated cells by amplifying reference gene primers. TCRdb's copy holds only in-frame clones and misses some; the assay was immunoSEQ multiplex PCR. V, J and clone size are taken as reported in that table, and D and trimming were inferred from the DNA itself. The data hold 90,000 or so clones, with roughly 90% observed a single time. In germline, CDR1 is MNHNY, CDR2 SVGAGI (reference sequence). V dropped 2 bases and J dropped 1; count of bases not matched to a gene: 6. The CDR3 spans 16 residues. The receptor comes from a man between 60 and 70 years old with acute or convalescent COVID-19. The sequenced sample consisted of peripheral blood. This sequence joins TRBV6-6 and TRBJ1-1; 8 nucleotides match TRBD1. This CDR3 is CASSYGAGTGNTEAFF. For the CDR3, the DNA is TGTGCCAGCAGTTACGGCGCCGGGACAGGGAACACTGAAGCTTTCTTT.